Following are 5 T cell receptor beta chains from one sample sequenced in a study of neurological immune-mediated disorders (dated by TCRdb to between 2018 and 2021). The library was generated by 5' RACE. Sequencer: Illumina HiSeq 2500. Starting from the raw public reads, TCRdb applied fastp trimming at Q25, assembled clones with MiXCR and retained in-frame beta chains. Each entry is one CDR3 protein sequence, shown with its most common DNA and genes. The sample table records fewer than 20,000 distinct CDR3 sequences; 3% to 3.5% of these occur just once. The ten largest make up 20% of the sample. The sequencing input was CD8+ T cells from blood. The receptors shown here come from a woman aged 40 to 49 in good health.

J is TRBJ1-5 and V is TRBV20-1, with D tentatively TRBD1 or TRBD2 (5 bases each). The DNA end is a closer match to TRBJ2-3, so the J assignment may be wrong. CDR1 and CDR2 (germline): DFQATT, SNEGSKA (reference sequence). CDR3 length equals 12 residues. CDR3 nucleotide sequence: TGCAGCACGGGGCCCTACAATCAGCCCCAGTATTTT. Translated: CSTGPYNQPQYF.

This clonotype was recorded many times. This chain joins TRBV4-3 and TRBJ2-1, with TRBD1 matching 8 bases. This CDR3 spans 16 amino acids. From germline, CDR1 is LGHNA and CDR2 YSLEER. The trim removed 4 bases at V and 1 base at J, leaving 6 bases unmatched. The CDR3 loop is CASSRLTGGSYNEQFF. CDR3 DNA sequence: TGCGCCAGCAGCCGCCTTACAGGGGGGTCCTACAATGAGCAGTTCTTC.

This clonotype was counted many times. This rearrangement joins TRBV5-5 to TRBJ1-5, with D possibly TRBD1 on 6 matching bases. V shed 4 bases and J shed 4 bases, with 15 bases lying between them. This CDR3 has 15 amino acids. The germline V gene has CDR1 SGHKS and CDR2 YYEKEE (reference sequence). CDR3 loop: CASSGGGGFNQPQHF. The CDR3 DNA follows: TGTGCCAGCAGCGGGGGCGGCGGGTTTAATCAGCCCCAGCATTTT.

The V and J genes are TRBV6-4 and TRBJ2-2; D remains unclear. This CDR3 has 13 amino acids. CDR1 and CDR2 (germline): MRHNA, SNTAGT. Trimming removed 4 bases at V and 1 base at J, with 4 bases between. The CDR3 here is CASSAKNTGELFF. DNA for the CDR3: TGTGCCAGCAGTGCTAAGAACACCGGGGAGCTGTTTTTT.

This clonotype was recorded at least ten times. The genes are TRBV5-1 and TRBJ1-1; unclear D gene. This CDR3 comprises 12 residues. Trimming removed 3 bases from V and 6 bases from J, with 9 bases in between. CDR1 is SGHRS and CDR2 is YFSETQ in the germline V gene. The CDR3 sequence: CASSYRGAEAFF. As DNA, the CDR3 is TGCGCCAGCAGCTACCGAGGAGCTGAAGCTTTCTTT.